What follows are 27 T cell receptor beta chains derived from one specimen sequenced in a study of T cell responses to AZD1222 COVID-19 vaccine. The table came from immunoSEQ multiplex PCR; TCRdb's copy has only in-frame clones and leaves some out. The data hold about 150,000 clones, with about 93% observed a single time. This specimen consisted of peripheral blood, obtained on day 0 of AZD1222 vaccination. Every receptor here comes from an adult in good health.

V is TRBV27 and J is TRBJ1-1; D call uncertain. The germline V gene has CDR1 MNHEY and CDR2 SMNVEV (reference sequence). CDR3 length: 14 amino acids. The V end was cut by 2 bases, the J end by 0 bases, with 7 bases between. The CDR3 region has the DNA TGTGCCAGCAGTTTAATCTCCATGAACACTGAAGCTTTCTTT. Amino acids: CASSLISMNTEAFF.

This clone was picked up one time. CDR3 residues: CASSRTGRNTEAFF. Here the CDR3 DNA reads TGTGCCAGCAGCAGGACAGGGAGGAACACTGAAGCTTTCTTT. The chain joins TRBV27 to TRBJ1-1; 8 bases are a match to TRBD1. Germline V gives CDR1 MNHEY, CDR2 SMNVEV (reference sequence). The CDR3 covers 14 residues. V lost 6 bases to trimming and J lost 1 base; unmatched junction nucleotides: 4.

The rearrangement uses TRBV6-5 and TRBJ1-4; D gene unclear. CDR3 length equals 14 residues. The V gene lost 6 bases and the J gene lost 5 bases, with 13 bases spanning the gap. Germline V gene data show CDR1 as MNHEY and CDR2 as SVGAGI. The CDR3 coding sequence is TGTGCCAGCAGGTTGGGAGGTTCAAATGAAAAACTGTTTTTT. It specifies CASRLGGSNEKLFF.

The V gene is TRBV10-3, the J gene TRBJ1-1, with 8 nucleotides matching TRBD1. After removal of 0 bases from V and 1 base from J, the junction contained 1 base not matched to a gene. This CDR3 is built from 15 residues. Germline values: CDR1 ENHRY, CDR2 SYGVKD. The CDR3 is CAISESGTGNTEAFF. CDR3 sequence (DNA): TGTGCCATCAGTGAGTCGGGGACAGGGAACACTGAAGCTTTCTTT.

This chain links TRBV19 with TRBJ1-1; D remains ambiguous. The germline CDR1 and CDR2 sequences are LNHDA and SQIVND (reference sequence). The CDR3 is 13 residues long. V was cut by 8 bases and J by 7 bases, with 17 bases left in between. CDR3 coding DNA: TGTGCCAGTGCCCCAGGTGGGCGGGGTGAAGCTTTCTTT. Protein: CASAPGGRGEAFF.

The rearrangement uses TRBV5-1 and TRBJ2-5; D may be TRBD2 (5 bases). The germline CDR1 and CDR2 sequences are SGHRS and YFSETQ. V shed 4 bases and J shed 4 bases, with 11 bases lying between them. This CDR3 has 13 residues. The CDR3 sequence: CASSISVSETQYF. In nucleotides, the CDR3 is TGCGCCAGCAGCATTAGCGTGTCAGAGACCCAGTACTTC.

The rearrangement uses TRBV2 and TRBJ1-5, with 7 bases fitting TRBD1. CDR3 length equals 14 residues. CDR1 is SNHLY, CDR2 FYNNEI, per germline. Trimming cost V 4 bases and J 7 bases; bases outside gene matches: 7. CDR3 loop: CASSGNRGSQPQHF. As DNA, the CDR3 is TGTGCCAGCAGTGGAAACAGGGGAAGCCAGCCCCAGCATTTT.

The chain links TRBV11-2 to TRBJ2-5, with 7 bases lining up with TRBD2. V dropped 0 bases and J dropped 5; count of bases not matched to a gene: 6. The CDR3 extends over 15 amino acids. Germline V gives CDR1 SGHAT, CDR2 FQNNGV. The CDR3 is CASSLEREVRETQYF. The CDR3 nucleotides are TGTGCCAGCAGCTTAGAACGGGAGGTTCGGGAGACCCAGTACTTC.

The CDR3 DNA is TGTGCCAGCAGTAAGCTGGACAGAATGAATTCACCCCTCCACTTT. Its protein is CASSKLDRMNSPLHF. The chain carries TRBV28 and TRBJ1-6, with D possibly being TRBD1 (6 bases). Per germline, CDR1 MDHEN and CDR2 SYDVKM. CDR3 size: 15 residues. V lost 5 bases and J 7 bases, leaving 15 bases between the germline ends.

This chain uses TRBV7-9 with TRBJ1-2, with a weak D call TRBD1 (6 bases). Germline CDR1 and CDR2: SEHNR and FQNEAQ (reference sequence). This CDR3 comprises 13 residues. Between the trimmed V and J ends, which lost 7 bases and 8 bases, there was a span of 17 bases. The CDR3 nucleotides are TGTGCCAGCAACAAGAGGGGGGGCGACGGCTACACCTTC. Amino acids: CASNKRGGDGYTF.

The chain uses TRBV5-1 and TRBJ2-5, with a tentative D call TRBD2 (6 bases). CDR3 length: 14 amino acids. V lost 0 bases and J lost 2, with 8 bases in between. Per germline, CDR1 SGHRS and CDR2 YFSETQ. This chain's CDR3 is CASSLGTNQETQYF. The CDR3 bases are TGCGCCAGCAGCTTGGGGACTAATCAAGAGACCCAGTACTTC.

The chain has TRBV28 and TRBJ1-5; no reliable D call. From germline, CDR1 is MDHEN and CDR2 SYDVKM. Trimming stripped 0 bases from V and 6 bases from J, with 3 bases between. The CDR3 has 12 residues. CDR3 region: CASSLWGQPQHF. The CDR3, as DNA: TGTGCCAGCAGTTTATGGGGTCAGCCCCAGCATTTT.

The V call is TRBV27, the J call TRBJ1-2; TRBD1 matches at 7 bases. Germline lookup yields CDR1 MNHEY and CDR2 SMNVEV (reference sequence). This CDR3 spans 13 amino acids. The junction had 4 bases not matched to a gene; V was cut back by 2 bases and J by 7 bases. CDR3 region: CASSLNNRGGYTF. CDR3 DNA sequence: TGTGCCAGCAGTTTAAATAACAGGGGTGGCTACACCTTC.

V and J are TRBV28 and TRBJ1-6; D gene ambiguous. The CDR3 spans 14 residues. Trimming stripped 0 bases from V and 10 bases from J, with 10 bases between. In germline, CDR1 is MDHEN, CDR2 SYDVKM. CDR3 residues: CASSLWGRGSPLHF. The DNA for the CDR3 is TGTGCCAGCAGTTTATGGGGAAGAGGGTCACCCCTCCACTTT.

The J gene is TRBJ2-2, the V gene TRBV9; the match to TRBD2 covers 11 bases. V was pared by 4 bases and J by 4 bases, with 3 bases of the junction left unmatched. The CDR3 contains 15 residues. Germline lookup yields CDR1 SGDLS and CDR2 YYNGEE. CDR3 protein: CASSTLAGGTGELFF. CDR3 DNA sequence: TGTGCCAGCAGCACCCTAGCGGGAGGCACCGGGGAGCTGTTTTTT. Based on the CDR3 plus reference TRBV9 and TRBJ2-2, the full variable domain is DSGVTQTPKHLITATGQRVTLRCSPRSGDLSVYWYQQSLDQGLQFLIQYYNGEERAKGNILERFSAQQFPDLHSELNLSSLELGDSALYFCASSTLAGGTGELFFGEGSRLTVL.

The chain joins TRBV27 to TRBJ2-2; TRBD1 might be the D (5 bases). Per germline, CDR1 MNHEY and CDR2 SMNVEV (reference sequence). Trimming cost V 7 bases and J 1 base, with 10 bases left between them. The CDR3 is 14 residues long. The chain's CDR3 is CASTERGNTGELFF. The CDR3 nucleotides read TGTGCCAGCACCGAAAGGGGGAACACCGGGGAGCTGTTTTTT.

Only a few counts were recorded for this clone. The rearrangement links TRBV3-1 (or the pseudogene TRBV3-2) to TRBJ2-7; TRBD2 matches at 11 bases. This CDR3 region has 15 residues. V was clipped by 6 bases and J by 2 bases; unmatched bases: 6. Germline values: CDR1 LGHDT, CDR2 YNNKEL (reference sequence). CDR3 in amino acids: CASRGGTSGTYEQYF. CDR3 in DNA: TGTGCCAGCAGGGGAGGGACTAGCGGAACCTACGAGCAGTACTTC.

This chain connects TRBV19 to TRBJ1-1; D unclear. The CDR3 is made up of 11 amino acids. V gave up 8 bases and J gave up 8 bases, with 12 bases separating them. CDR1 LNHDA and CDR2 SQIVND come from the germline V gene (reference sequence). CDR3 nucleotides: TGTGCCAGTGATAACCGGGCCGAAGCTTTCTTT. Amino acids: CASDNRAEAFF.

This rearrangement joins TRBV6-5 to TRBJ1-5; 8 bases align to TRBD1. Germline CDR1 and CDR2: MNHEY and SVGAGI. Trimming cost V 6 bases and J 4 bases; bases outside gene matches: 8. The CDR3 has 15 amino acids. CDR3 region: CASSIGTGGNQPQHF. CDR3 DNA sequence: TGTGCCAGCAGCATAGGGACAGGCGGGAATCAGCCCCAGCATTTT.

The V call is TRBV2, the J call TRBJ2-6, with 7 bases fitting TRBD1. V trimming: 6 bases; J trimming: 0 bases; junction bases outside the gene matches: 8. Germline CDR1 and CDR2: SNHLY and FYNNEI. The CDR3 totals 17 residues. The CDR3 nucleotides read TGTGCCAGCAGGTGGACAGGCGAACTCTCTGGGGCCAACGTCCTGACTTTC. Translating it yields CASRWTGELSGANVLTF. The full variable domain, with the rest looked up from reference TRBV2 and TRBJ2-6, is EPEVTQTPSHQVTQMGQEVILRCVPISNHLYFYWYRQILGQKVEFLVSFYNNEISEKSEIFDDQFSVERPDGSNFTLKIRSTKLEDSAMYFCASRWTGELSGANVLTFGAGSRLTVL.

The rearrangement uses TRBV5-1 and TRBJ1-2; D call uncertain. In germline, CDR1 is SGHRS, CDR2 YFSETQ. This CDR3 contains 15 residues. V was shortened by 2 bases and J by 2 bases, with 13 bases between the two germline ends. In DNA, the CDR3 is TGCGCCAGCAGCTTTTCGGGTAATAGGAACTATGGCTACACCTTC. Protein product: CASSFSGNRNYGYTF. Full variable domain (missing parts from reference TRBV5-1 and TRBJ1-2): KAGVTQTPRYLIKTRGQQVTLSCSPISGHRSVSWYQQTPGQGLQFLFEYFSETQRNKGNFPGRFSGRQFSNSRSEMNVSTLELGDSALYLCASSFSGNRNYGYTFGSGTRLTVV.

The chain combines TRBV5-4 with TRBJ2-7; TRBD1 aligns across 8 bases. This CDR3 comprises 14 residues. J gave up 2 bases and V 2 bases, and 3 bases lay outside the gene matches. Germline V lookup: CDR1 SGHNT, CDR2 YYREEE (reference sequence). DNA for the CDR3: TGTGCCAGCAGCTTTACGGACAGGGCCTACGAGCAGTACTTC. Its translation is CASSFTDRAYEQYF.

V gene TRBV6-1 combines with J gene TRBJ1-5; 11 bases agree with TRBD1. Per the germline V gene, CDR1 is MNHNS and CDR2 is SASEGT. The trim removed 4 bases at V and 0 bases at J, leaving 5 bases unmatched. The CDR3 loop spans 17 amino acids. CDR3 amino acids: CASSGRDRGFSNQPQHF. The CDR3 nucleotides read TGTGCCAGCAGTGGCCGGGACAGGGGGTTTAGCAATCAGCCCCAGCATTTT.

The chain has TRBV14 and TRBJ1-2; the match to TRBD1 covers 8 bases. The CDR3 has 14 amino acids. V lost 1 base, J lost 7 bases, and 5 bases stayed unmatched. The germline V gene encodes CDR1 SGHDN and CDR2 FVKESK. The CDR3 DNA is TGTGCCAGCAGCCAAGGCAGGGGGCTTGGTGGCTACACCTTC. Translation gives CASSQGRGLGGYTF.

V usage is TRBV6-5 and J usage is TRBJ1-1; 7 bases line up with TRBD1. Per germline, CDR1 MNHEY and CDR2 SVGAGI. The CDR3 consists of 15 residues. Germline trimming cut 6 bases from V and 1 base from J; bases unmatched to any gene: 8. Here the CDR3 DNA reads TGTGCCAGCAGACGACAGGGCCCCACGAACACTGAAGCTTTCTTT. Translated: CASRRQGPTNTEAFF.

CDR3 in DNA: TGTGCCAGCAGCCAATCAGGCGTGGATGGTCAGCCCCAGCATTTT. This sequence encodes CASSQSGVDGQPQHF. V and J are TRBV16 and TRBJ1-5; D gene ambiguous. V was cut by 0 bases and J by 6 bases, with 12 bases left in between. This CDR3 has 15 residues. The germline V gene encodes CDR1 KGHSY and CDR2 FQNENV.

This rearrangement joins TRBV12-5 to TRBJ2-2; TRBD1 is a possible D gene (6 bases). Germline loops: CDR1 LGHNT, CDR2 FRNRAP. Deletions cut 9 bases from V and 2 bases from J, with 13 bases between. The CDR3 totals 14 residues. The DNA for the CDR3 is TGTGCTAGCGCCCGGGACACCAACACCGGGGAGCTGTTTTTT. It codes for CASARDTNTGELFF.